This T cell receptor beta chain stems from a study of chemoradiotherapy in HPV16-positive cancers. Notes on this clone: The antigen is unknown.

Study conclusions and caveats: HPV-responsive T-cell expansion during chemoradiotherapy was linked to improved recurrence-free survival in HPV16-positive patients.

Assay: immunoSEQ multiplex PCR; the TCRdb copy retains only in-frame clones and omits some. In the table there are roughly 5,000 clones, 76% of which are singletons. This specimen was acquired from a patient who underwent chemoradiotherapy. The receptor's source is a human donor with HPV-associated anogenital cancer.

CDR3 in DNA: TGTGCCAGCTCACCAAAGGACGGGGGGACTGAAGCTTTCTTT. Amino acids: CASSPKDGGTEAFF. This chain joins TRBV18 and TRBJ1-1; maybe TRBD1 (5 bases). The ends were cut back, 2 bases at V and 5 bases at J, with 12 bases in the middle. Germline CDR1 reads KGHSH; CDR2 reads LQKENI. There are 14 residues in the CDR3. The variable domain in full, completed from reference TRBV18 and TRBJ1-1, reads NAGVMQNPRHLVRRRGQEARLRCSPMKGHSHVYWYRQLPEEGLKFMVYLQKENIIDESGMPKERFSAEFPKEGPSILRIQQVVRGDSAAYFCASSPKDGGTEAFFGQGTRLTVV.